This T cell receptor (beta chain) originates from a study of Ad26.COV2.S vaccination and SARS-CoV-2 variants. Study-level background: The Ad26.COV2.S arm of the COV1001 trial was where the donor was placed. Ad26.COV2.S was injected intramuscularly once or twice, 56 days apart.

Profiled with immunoSEQ multiplex PCR; TCRdb holds only in-frame clones, not every one. The profile covers hundreds of thousands of clones, with about 89% appearing a single time and around 1.5% taken by the ten largest. The treatment here: roughly 20 received Ad26.COV2.S at low or high dose, single or two shots; several received placebo; per-sample allocation not given. Collection of samples fell on day 63 after the first vaccine or placebo injection. The germline V gene encodes CDR1 SGHVS and CDR2 FQNEAQ. Trimming cost V 5 bases and J 7 bases, with 9 bases left between them. This CDR3 contains 11 residues.

The chain is built from TRBV7-8 and TRBJ2-7, with D perhaps matching TRBD2 (6 bases). The sequencing used peripheral blood, collected in a trial of Ad26.COV2.S vaccine versus placebo. This receptor was obtained from a person aged 18 to 59 who received the Ad26.COV2.S COVID-19 vaccine or a placebo. The CDR3 spells CASSPAGEQYF. Here the CDR3 DNA reads TGTGCCAGCAGCCCGGCGGGGGAGCAGTACTTC. Full variable domain (rest looked up from reference TRBV7-8 and TRBJ2-7): GAGVSQSPRYKVAKRGQDVALRCDPISGHVSLFWYQQALGQGPEFLTYFQNEAQLDKSGLPSDRFFAERPEGSVSTLKIQRTQQEDSAVYLCASSPAGEQYFGPGTRLTVT.